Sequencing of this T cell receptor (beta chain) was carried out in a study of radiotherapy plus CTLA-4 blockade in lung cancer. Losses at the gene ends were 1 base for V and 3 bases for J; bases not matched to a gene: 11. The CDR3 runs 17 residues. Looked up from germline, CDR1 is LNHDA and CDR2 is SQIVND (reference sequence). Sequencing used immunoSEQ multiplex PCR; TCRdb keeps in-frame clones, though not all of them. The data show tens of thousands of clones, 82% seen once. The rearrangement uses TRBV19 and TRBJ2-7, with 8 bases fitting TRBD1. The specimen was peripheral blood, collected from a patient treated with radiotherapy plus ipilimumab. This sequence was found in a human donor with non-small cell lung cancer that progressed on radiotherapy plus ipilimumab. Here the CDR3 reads CASSIAPGTGYFYEQYF. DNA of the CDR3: TGTGCCAGTAGTATAGCGCCCGGGACAGGTTACTTCTACGAGCAGTACTTC.